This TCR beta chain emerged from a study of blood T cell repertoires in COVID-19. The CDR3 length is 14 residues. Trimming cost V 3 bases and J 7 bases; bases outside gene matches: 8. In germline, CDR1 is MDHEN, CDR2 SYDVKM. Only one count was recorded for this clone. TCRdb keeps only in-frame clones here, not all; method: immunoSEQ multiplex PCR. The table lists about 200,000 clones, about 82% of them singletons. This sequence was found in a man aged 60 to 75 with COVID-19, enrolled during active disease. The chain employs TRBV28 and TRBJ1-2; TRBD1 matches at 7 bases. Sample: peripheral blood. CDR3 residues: CASSFGGGPVGYTF. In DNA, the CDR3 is TGTGCCAGCAGTTTCGGAGGGGGCCCCGTTGGCTACACCTTC.